These T cell receptor beta chains were read from a single sample in a study of control samples from healthy donors and cancer patients. This table comes from immunoSEQ multiplex PCR, and its TCRdb copy is limited to in-frame clones, with some not included. This sample has 75,000 to 95,000 clones, with 85% to 90% found just once. The sample comprised PBMCs. The source is a woman between 50 and 59 years old with colorectal cancer. The CDR3 runs from the conserved cysteine through the conserved F or W. Each record gives: D gene, clone size, V gene, J gene, CDR3 length, CDR3 DNA, CDR3 protein. D genes are given only for firm matches. Clone sizes are given selectively: once, few, many, or a class where the clone is expanded.

-	-	TRBV5-1	TRBJ2-6	15	TGCGCCAGTGCCGTAGGCCGGGTTGGGGCCAACGTCCTGACTTTC	CASAVGRVGANVLTF
-	-	TRBV28	TRBJ2-5	12	TGTGCCAGCAGTTCTTCCGGAGAGACCCAGTACTTC	CASSSSGETQYF
TRBD2	-	TRBV19	TRBJ2-3	18	TGTGCCAGTAGTATAGATCGGGGGGGGCGGTCGGGCACAGATACGCAGTATTTT	CASSIDRGGRSGTDTQYF
-	-	TRBV2	TRBJ1-5	16	TGTGCCAGCAGGGCGCGGGCCACAAATTTAAATCAGCCCCAGCATTTT	CASRARATNLNQPQHF
-	-	TRBV28	TRBJ1-6	15	TGTGCCAGCATTCTTATGCGGGGTTCTAATTCACCCCTCCACTTT	CASILMRGSNSPLHF
-	-	TRBV12-5	TRBJ1-6	15	TGTGCTAGTGGTTTGCTCGCGGAGATCTATTCACCCCTCCACTTT	CASGLLAEIYSPLHF
TRBD2	-	TRBV5-1	TRBJ2-3	16	TGCGCCAGCAGCTTGGCCCTAGCGGGGAGCACAGATACGCAGTATTTT	CASSLALAGSTDTQYF
TRBD1	-	TRBV10-3	TRBJ1-1	16	TGTGCCATCAGTTCCTCACAGGGGGTCGGTAACACTGAAGCTTTCTTT	CAISSSQGVGNTEAFF
-	once	TRBV6-2/TRBV6-3	TRBJ2-3	14	TGTGCCAGCAGTTACGGAGCGACGGCAGATACGCAGTATTTT	CASSYGATADTQYF
TRBD1	-	TRBV19	TRBJ1-4	14	TGTGCCAGTAGTCGGACAGGGAGGGCTGAAAAACTGTTTTTT	CASSRTGRAEKLFF
TRBD2	-	TRBV7-6	TRBJ2-2	16	TGTGCCAGCAGCATTAGCGGGGGGTCGAACACCGGGGAGCTGTTTTTT	CASSISGGSNTGELFF
-	-	TRBV28	TRBJ1-3	16	TGTGCCAGCACCTCGCCCGGGGGCAGCTCTGGAAACACCATATATTTT	CASTSPGGSSGNTIYF
-	once	TRBV6-1	TRBJ1-5	16	TGTGCCAGCAGTGCCATGGGGGCTTTAGGCAATCAGCCCCAGCATTTT	CASSAMGALGNQPQHF
-	-	TRBV2	TRBJ2-5	15	TGTGCCATCCCCTGGAGGGCCGTCGAGGGGGAGACCCAGTACTTC	CAIPWRAVEGETQYF
-	-	TRBV20-1	TRBJ1-5	11	TGCAGTGCTAGGACCAATCAGCCCCAGCATTTT	CSARTNQPQHF
-	-	TRBV29-1	TRBJ1-1	12	TGCAGCGCTGAGAAGGGCAGCACTGAAGCTTTCTTT	CSAEKGSTEAFF